The rows below give T cell receptor beta chains drawn from one sample of a study of CD8 T cells in Susac syndrome. TCRdb re-called the immunoSEQ multiplex PCR reads through MiXCR, storing one row per CDR3 protein. The sample carries some 60,000 distinct CDR3 sequences, just over 90% recorded once. The sample comprised CD8+ T cells from PBMCs. The source of these receptors is a human donor in good health. The CDR3 runs from the conserved cysteine through the conserved F or W. A D gene is named only where the DNA matches it firmly. Size is stated for part of the rows, as once, few or many counts, or as a class when the clone is expanded.

TRBJ2-3 | NA | TRBD2 | TRBV6-1 | TGTGCCAGCAGTGATTCGACTAGCGGAAAAACAGATACGCAGTATTTT | CASSDSTSGKTDTQYF
TRBJ2-7 | once | TRBD1 | TRBV3-1 | TGTGCCAGCAGCCAACCGGGACAGGGGAGATCCTACGAGCAGTACTTC | CASSQPGQGRSYEQYF
TRBJ2-1 | NA | NA | TRBV7-6 | TGTGCCAGCAGCCCGGGGGCCAGTGAGCAGTTCTTC | CASSPGASEQFF
TRBJ1-1 | NA | NA | TRBV5-1 | TGCGCCAGCAGCTTGGACTGGGGCAGGATGAACACTGAAGCTTTCTTT | CASSLDWGRMNTEAFF
TRBJ2-1 | NA | TRBD1 | TRBV11-2 | TGTGCCAGCAGCCTATGGGACAGTTACAATGAGCAGTTCTTC | CASSLWDSYNEQFF
TRBJ2-2 | NA | NA | TRBV3-1 | TGTGCCAGCAGCCATTTAGGGGGGCGCGGGGAGCTGTTTTTT | CASSHLGGRGELFF
TRBJ1-5 | NA | TRBD1 | TRBV5-1 | TGCGCCAGCAGCCTCCGGGACAGGAGCAATCAGCCCCAGCATTTT | CASSLRDRSNQPQHF
TRBJ2-1 | NA | NA | TRBV4-2 | TGTGCCAGCAGCCAAAAGGGAGCCACTCCCCAGGGCAATGAGCAGTTCTTC | CASSQKGATPQGNEQFF
TRBJ2-7 | NA | NA | TRBV5-6 | TGTGCCAGCAGCACCGCTGGTTGGAAGCAGTACTTC | CASSTAGWKQYF
TRBJ1-5 | NA | NA | TRBV5-1 | TGCGCCAGCAGCTTGGGGACTGATCAGCCCCAGCATTTT | CASSLGTDQPQHF
TRBJ2-1 | NA | TRBD1 | TRBV12-3/TRBV12-4 | TGTGCCAGCAGTTCACAGGGGAATGAGCAGTTCTTC | CASSSQGNEQFF
TRBJ1-5 | NA | NA | TRBV11-1 | TGTGCCAGCAGCCGCACGAGGGGGGAAGGGGAGCCCCAGCATTTT | CASSRTRGEGEPQHF
TRBJ2-5 | NA | TRBD2 | TRBV6-5 | TGTGCCAGCAGTCCGGCGGGGGGTGGACAAGAGACCCAGTACTTC | CASSPAGGGQETQYF
TRBJ2-1 | NA | NA | TRBV7-9 | TGTGCCAGCAGCTCCCAAGGGGTTTTGAATGAGCAGTTCTTC | CASSSQGVLNEQFF
TRBJ2-5 | NA | NA | TRBV3-1 | TGTGCCAGCGGGGCGGAGTTCGTTAAGACCCAGTACTTC | CASGAEFVKTQYF
TRBJ2-7 | NA | NA | TRBV19 | TGTGCCAGTAGTAACAGTTACCGGACGGTGAGCTCCTACGAGCAGTACTTC | CASSNSYRTVSSYEQYF
TRBJ1-2 | NA | NA | TRBV9 | TGTGCCAGCAGCCCACCCCCGGGGGAAAGGTATGGCTACACCTTC | CASSPPPGERYGYTF
TRBJ2-1 | NA | NA | TRBV25-1 | TGTGCCAGCAGAGGGTTTGAGCAGTTCTTC | CASRGFEQFF
TRBJ2-7 | NA | NA | TRBV25-1 | TGTGCCAGCAGTGCCTTGGACACCCCAGACAGGAAGTCCCCCTACGAGCAGTACTTC | CASSALDTPDRKSPYEQYF
TRBJ2-3 | NA | NA | TRBV7-2 | TGTGCCAGCAGCTTAGGTCAGGGGATAGATACGCAGTATTTT | CASSLGQGIDTQYF
TRBJ2-7 | NA | NA | TRBV9 | TGTGCCAGCAGCCTCAGGGACGGACCCTACGAGCAGTACTTC | CASSLRDGPYEQYF
TRBJ2-1 | NA | TRBD2 | TRBV5-1 | TGCGCCAGCAGCTTGGCGGGACTAGGATACAATGAGCAGTTCTTC | CASSLAGLGYNEQFF
TRBJ2-7 | NA | NA | TRBV28 | TGTGCCAGCAGTTCGCCTCGGACGCTAAGTCCCTACGAGCAGTACTTC | CASSSPRTLSPYEQYF
TRBJ1-5 | NA | TRBD1 | TRBV18 | TGTGCCAGCTCGAACAGGGGGGACAATCAGCCCCAGCATTTT | CASSNRGDNQPQHF
TRBJ1-1 | NA | NA | TRBV28 | TGTACCAGCGGGGCGGGCCGGAACACTGAAGCTTTCTTT | CTSGAGRNTEAFF
TRBJ1-5 | NA | NA | TRBV6-6 | TGTGCCAGCGCCCTACGATGGGTAGGGAATCAGCCCCAGCATTTT | CASALRWVGNQPQHF
TRBJ2-1 | NA | TRBD2 | TRBV28 | TGTGCCCTGACCGCGGGGGGTCTCAATGAGCAGTTCTTC | CALTAGGLNEQFF
TRBJ2-7 | NA | NA | TRBV9 | TGTGCCAGCAGCGCCGGAGGGGGACAGTACGAGCAGTACTTC | CASSAGGGQYEQYF
TRBJ1-1 | NA | NA | TRBV10-1 | TGCGCCAGCAGTGATAGGATCGGGGACACTGAAGCTTTCTTT | CASSDRIGDTEAFF
TRBJ1-3 | NA | NA | TRBV14 | TGTGCCAGCAGCCAACGGGGAGGCGGAAACACCATATATTTT | CASSQRGGGNTIYF
TRBJ2-1 | once | NA | TRBV27 | TGTGCCAGCAGTAACGACGGTGAGCAGTTCTTC | CASSNDGEQFF
TRBJ1-5 | NA | TRBD1 | TRBV5-1 | TGCGCCAGCAGCGCCACCGGGACAGGGGAGGGCAATCAGCCCCAGCATTTT | CASSATGTGEGNQPQHF
TRBJ1-6 | NA | NA | TRBV6-2/TRBV6-3 | TGTGCCAGCAGTTACCTGGGGGATGGTAATTCACCCCTCCACTTT | CASSYLGDGNSPLHF
TRBJ2-3 | NA | TRBD2 | TRBV3-1 | TGTGCCAGCAGCGGGCGAGCGGGGGGGCATGATACGCAGTATTTT | CASSGRAGGHDTQYF
TRBJ2-7 | NA | TRBD2 | TRBV7-9 | TGTGCCAGCAGCGGCGGGACTAGCGGGGTAGAAGACGAGCAGTACTTC | CASSGGTSGVEDEQYF
TRBJ2-5 | NA | TRBD1 | TRBV6-5 | TGTGCCAGCCGACAGGGAATATGGGAGACCCAGTACTTC | CASRQGIWETQYF
TRBJ1-2 | once | NA | TRBV20-1 | TGCAGTGCTAGAGGGGGAGATAACTATGGCTACACCTTC | CSARGGDNYGYTF
TRBJ1-4 | NA | NA | TRBV5-1 | TGCGCCAGCAGCCCTCAGGTTGGCACTAATGAAAAACTGTTTTTT | CASSPQVGTNEKLFF
TRBJ1-1 | NA | TRBD1 | TRBV19 | TGTGCCGTCGGACAGGGAGCCACTGAAGCTTTCTTT | CAVGQGATEAFF
TRBJ2-1 | NA | NA | TRBV9 | TGTGCCAGCAGCGTTCTCGGGAGCTCCTACAATGAGCAGTTCTTC | CASSVLGSSYNEQFF
TRBJ1-1 | NA | NA | TRBV13 | TGTGCCAGCAGCCTCGGTACAGCTGAAGCTTTCTTT | CASSLGTAEAFF
TRBJ2-7 | NA | NA | TRBV4-1 | TGCGCCAGCAGCCAAAGGTGGGGGGTCTCCTACGAGCAGTACTTC | CASSQRWGVSYEQYF
TRBJ1-1 | NA | TRBD1 | TRBV4-2 | TGTGCCAGCAGCCTACGTGACAGGGAGGCTTTCTTT | CASSLRDREAFF
TRBJ2-7 | NA | TRBD1 | TRBV6-2/TRBV6-3 | TGTGCCAGCAGCCCAGACAGGGGGATCGAGCAGTACTTC | CASSPDRGIEQYF
TRBJ2-5 | NA | NA | TRBV7-2 | TGTGCCAGCAGCTTCTTTGGAGGTCCACAGACCCAGTACTTC | CASSFFGGPQTQYF
TRBJ1-1 | NA | NA | TRBV6-5 | TGTGCCAGCAGTTACTCTGAGGGAACTGAAGCTTTCTTT | CASSYSEGTEAFF
TRBJ2-2 | NA | NA | TRBV10-3 | TGTGCCATCATGAGGCAGAGGGAAACCGGGGAGCTGTTTTTT | CAIMRQRETGELFF
TRBJ1-4 | NA | TRBD1 | TRBV12-3/TRBV12-4 | TGTGCCAGCAGTCCAAACCCAGACAGGGATGAAAAACTGTTTTTT | CASSPNPDRDEKLFF
TRBJ2-2 | NA | NA | TRBV7-9 | TGTGCCAGCAGCTTAACTTTTAGGCTCATCGAGGAGGGGGAGCTGTTTTTT | CASSLTFRLIEEGELFF
TRBJ2-1 | NA | NA | TRBV12-3/TRBV12-4 | TGTGCCAGCAGCCGGACAGACAATGAGCAGTTCTTC | CASSRTDNEQFF
TRBJ2-1 | once | TRBD2 | TRBV6-2/TRBV6-3 | TGTGCCAGCAGTTCTAGCGGGGGGGCGAATGAGCAGTTCTTC | CASSSSGGANEQFF
TRBJ2-7 | NA | TRBD2 | TRBV15 | TGTGCCACCAGCAGAGTGGTTAGCGGGATCCACGAGCAGTACTTC | CATSRVVSGIHEQYF
TRBJ2-5 | NA | NA | TRBV4-3 | TGCGCCAGCAGCCAAGCGCTGGGGGTCAGAGAGACCCAGTACTTC | CASSQALGVRETQYF
TRBJ2-7 | NA | NA | TRBV7-9 | TGTGCCAGCAGCCCCCGCTCGGGGATCTACGAGCAGTACTTC | CASSPRSGIYEQYF
TRBJ2-1 | once | TRBD2 | TRBV9 | TGTGCCAGCAGCCCCCCCGGGACTACGCCCTACAATGAGCAGTTCTTC | CASSPPGTTPYNEQFF
TRBJ2-7 | NA | NA | TRBV20-1 | TGCAGTGCTAGAGATATAAGCAACTACGAGCAGTACTTC | CSARDISNYEQYF
TRBJ1-5 | NA | NA | TRBV12-3/TRBV12-4 | TGTGCCAGCAGTTTAATCGAGAATCAGCCCCAGCATTTT | CASSLIENQPQHF
TRBJ2-7 | NA | TRBD2 | TRBV7-2 | TGTGCCAGCAGCCCCCGCTCGGGGGGGATGGACGAGCAGTACTTC | CASSPRSGGMDEQYF